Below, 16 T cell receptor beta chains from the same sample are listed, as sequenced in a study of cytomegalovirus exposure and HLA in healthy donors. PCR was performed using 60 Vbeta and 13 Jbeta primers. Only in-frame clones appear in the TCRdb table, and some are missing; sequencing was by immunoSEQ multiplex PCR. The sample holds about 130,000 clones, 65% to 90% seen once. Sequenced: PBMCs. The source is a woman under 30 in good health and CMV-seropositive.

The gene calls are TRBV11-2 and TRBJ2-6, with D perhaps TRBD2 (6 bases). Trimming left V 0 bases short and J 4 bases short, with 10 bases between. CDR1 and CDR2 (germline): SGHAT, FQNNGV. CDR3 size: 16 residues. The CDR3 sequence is CASSLDGTSGANVLTF. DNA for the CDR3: TGTGCCAGCAGCTTAGACGGGACTTCCGGGGCCAACGTCCTGACTTTC.

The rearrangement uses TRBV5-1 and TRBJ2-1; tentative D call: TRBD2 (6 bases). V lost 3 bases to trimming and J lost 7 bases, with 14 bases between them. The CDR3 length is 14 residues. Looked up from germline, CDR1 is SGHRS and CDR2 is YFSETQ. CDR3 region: CASSSLSGVNEQFF. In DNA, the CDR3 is TGCGCCAGCAGCTCGTTATCGGGAGTGAATGAGCAGTTCTTC. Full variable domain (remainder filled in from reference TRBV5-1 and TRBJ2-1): KAGVTQTPRYLIKTRGQQVTLSCSPISGHRSVSWYQQTPGQGLQFLFEYFSETQRNKGNFPGRFSGRQFSNSRSEMNVSTLELGDSALYLCASSSLSGVNEQFFGPGTRLTVL.

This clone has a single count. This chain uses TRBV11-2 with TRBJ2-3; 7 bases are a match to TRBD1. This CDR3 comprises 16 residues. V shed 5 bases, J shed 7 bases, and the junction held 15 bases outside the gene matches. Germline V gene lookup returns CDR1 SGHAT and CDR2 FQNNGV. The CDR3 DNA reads TGTGCCAGCAGCATTACCGGGAATAGAGGGGGCCATACGCAGTATTTT. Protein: CASSITGNRGGHTQYF.

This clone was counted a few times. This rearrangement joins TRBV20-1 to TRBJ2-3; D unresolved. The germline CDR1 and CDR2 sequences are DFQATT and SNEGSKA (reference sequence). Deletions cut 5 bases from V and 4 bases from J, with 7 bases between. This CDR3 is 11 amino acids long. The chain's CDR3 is CSAESADTQYF. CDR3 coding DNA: TGCAGTGCTGAGTCTGCAGATACGCAGTATTTT.

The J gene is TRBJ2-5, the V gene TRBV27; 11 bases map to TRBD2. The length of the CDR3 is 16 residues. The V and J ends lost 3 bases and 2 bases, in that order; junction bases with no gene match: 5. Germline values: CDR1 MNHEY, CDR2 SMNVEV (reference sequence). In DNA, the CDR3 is TGTGCCAGCAGTTTCGGGCCTAGCGGGGGGCAAGAGACCCAGTACTTC. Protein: CASSFGPSGGQETQYF.

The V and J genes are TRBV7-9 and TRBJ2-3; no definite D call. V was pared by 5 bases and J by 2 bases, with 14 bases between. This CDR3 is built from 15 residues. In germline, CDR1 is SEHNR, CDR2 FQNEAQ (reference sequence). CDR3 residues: CASSPPVRDTDTQYF. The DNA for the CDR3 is TGTGCCAGCAGCCCACCCGTGAGAGACACAGATACGCAGTATTTT.

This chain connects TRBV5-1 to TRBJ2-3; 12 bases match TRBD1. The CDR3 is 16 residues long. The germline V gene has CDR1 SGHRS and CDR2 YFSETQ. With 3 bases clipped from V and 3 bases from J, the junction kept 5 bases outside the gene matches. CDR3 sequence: CASSWGTGGATDTQYF. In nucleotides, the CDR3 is TGCGCCAGCAGCTGGGGGACAGGGGGCGCAACAGATACGCAGTATTTT.

The CDR3: CASSRTSGADTQYF. CDR3 DNA: TGTGCCAGCAGTAGGACTAGCGGGGCAGATACGCAGTATTTT. This chain joins TRBV6-6 and TRBJ2-3, with 12 bases fitting TRBD2. The CDR3 length is 14 residues. Per the germline V gene, CDR1 is MNHNY and CDR2 is SVGAGI (reference sequence). After removal of 5 bases from V and 4 bases from J, the junction contained 1 base not matched to a gene.

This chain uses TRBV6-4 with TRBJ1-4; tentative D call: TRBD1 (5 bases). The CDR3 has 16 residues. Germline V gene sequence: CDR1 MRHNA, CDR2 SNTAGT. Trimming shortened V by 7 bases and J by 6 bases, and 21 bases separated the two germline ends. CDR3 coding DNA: TGTGCCAGCAATGTGCCGGGAGGGGCGGAGGATGAAAAACTGTTTTTT. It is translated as CASNVPGGAEDEKLFF.

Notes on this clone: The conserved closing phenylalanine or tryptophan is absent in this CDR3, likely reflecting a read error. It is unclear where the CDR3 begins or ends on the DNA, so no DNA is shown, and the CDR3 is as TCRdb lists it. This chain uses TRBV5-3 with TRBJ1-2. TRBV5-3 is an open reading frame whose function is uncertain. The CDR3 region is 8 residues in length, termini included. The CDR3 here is CARSFRPS.

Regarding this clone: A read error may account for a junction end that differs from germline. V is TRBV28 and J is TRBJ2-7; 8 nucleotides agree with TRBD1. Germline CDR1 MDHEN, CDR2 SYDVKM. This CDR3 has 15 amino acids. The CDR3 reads CASSARLGTGGSHDF. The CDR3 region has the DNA TGTGCCAGCAGTGCGCGACTCGGGACAGGCGGTTCGCACGACTTC.

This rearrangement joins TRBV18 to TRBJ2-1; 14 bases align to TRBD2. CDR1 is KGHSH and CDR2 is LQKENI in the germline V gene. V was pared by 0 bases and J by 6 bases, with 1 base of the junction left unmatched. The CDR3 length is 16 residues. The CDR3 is CASSPPGLAGGNEQFF. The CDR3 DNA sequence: TGTGCCAGCTCACCACCCGGACTAGCGGGGGGCAATGAGCAGTTCTTC. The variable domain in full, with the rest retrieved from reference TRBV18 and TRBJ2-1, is NAGVMQNPRHLVRRRGQEARLRCSPMKGHSHVYWYRQLPEEGLKFMVYLQKENIIDESGMPKERFSAEFPKEGPSILRIQQVVRGDSAAYFCASSPPGLAGGNEQFFGPGTRLTVL.

The CDR3 protein is CASSVGGPAQYF. The CDR3 DNA reads TGTGCCAGCAGCGTCGGGGGGCCCGCGCAGTATTTT. The chain combines TRBV7-2 with TRBJ2-3; possible D gene TRBD2, 7 bases. Germline CDR1 and CDR2: SGHTA and FQGNSA. V shed 5 bases and J shed 10 bases, with 13 bases lying between them. The CDR3 is 12 residues long.

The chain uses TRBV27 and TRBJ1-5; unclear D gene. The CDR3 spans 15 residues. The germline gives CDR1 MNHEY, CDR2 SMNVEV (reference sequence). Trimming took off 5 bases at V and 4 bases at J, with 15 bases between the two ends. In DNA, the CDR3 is TGTGCCAGCAGTCCACTGATCGGGGATAATCAGCCCCAGCATTTT. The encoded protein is CASSPLIGDNQPQHF.

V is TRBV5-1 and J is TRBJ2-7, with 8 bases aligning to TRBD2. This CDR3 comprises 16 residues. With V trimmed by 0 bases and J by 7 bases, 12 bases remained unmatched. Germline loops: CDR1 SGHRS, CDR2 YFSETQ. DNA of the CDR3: TGCGCCAGCAGCTTGGATGTCGGGGGGGCCGTCGGTGAGCAGTACTTC. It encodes CASSLDVGGAVGEQYF.

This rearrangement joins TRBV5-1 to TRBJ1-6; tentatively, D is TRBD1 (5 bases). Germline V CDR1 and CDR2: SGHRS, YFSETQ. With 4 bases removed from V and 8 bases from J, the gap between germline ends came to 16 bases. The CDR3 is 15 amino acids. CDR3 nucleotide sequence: TGCGCCAGCAGCACCGAGGGGCGCGGGGATTCACCCCTCCACTTT. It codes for CASSTEGRGDSPLHF.